Below are 28 T cell receptor beta chains sequenced from a single sample in a study of identical twins. In TCRdb, the 5' RACE reads were re-called with MiXCR into one record per CDR3 protein. The sample holds more than 600,000 distinct CDR3 sequences, about 18% seen once. These records were also assigned to another study, of T cells expressing NK-cell markers.

The sequencing sample was made of PBMCs. The receptors were gathered from a woman between 18 and 29 years old in good health.

The rearrangement uses TRBV7-2 and TRBJ2-1, with 13 bases fitting TRBD2. V shed 3 bases and J 8 bases; nucleotides not matched to a gene: 4. The length of the CDR3 is 15 residues. Germline CDR1 SGHTA, CDR2 FQGNSA. The CDR3 sequence is CASSLPGLAGYEQFF. The CDR3 region has the DNA TGTGCCAGCAGCTTGCCGGGACTAGCGGGATATGAGCAGTTCTTC.

The V and J genes are TRBV11-2 and TRBJ1-2; possibly TRBD1 for D (5 bases). Germline values: CDR1 SGHAT, CDR2 FQNNGV. CDR3 size: 13 residues. V was trimmed by 6 bases and J by 3 bases, leaving 11 bases between them. Here the CDR3 reads CASRDTDHYGYTF. The DNA of the CDR3 is TGTGCCAGCAGGGACACGGATCACTATGGCTACACCTTC.

This clonotype occurred a few times. The V call is TRBV6-5, the J call TRBJ2-7; 9 bases agree with TRBD1. Germline-derived CDR1 and CDR2 are MNHEY and SVGAGI. This CDR3 is built from 15 residues. V was pared by 4 bases and J by 4 bases, with 8 bases of the junction left unmatched. Here the CDR3 DNA reads TGTGCCAGCAGTTCCCCCGACAGGGGGAGGTACGAGCAGTACTTC. Translated: CASSSPDRGRYEQYF.

The chain couples TRBV7-9 to TRBJ2-7, with 11 bases fitting TRBD1. V gave up 7 bases and J gave up 3 bases; unmatched junction bases: 8. CDR1 is SEHNR, CDR2 FQNEAQ, per germline (reference sequence). CDR3 length: 15 residues. CDR3 coding DNA: TGTGCCAGCATTAGGGGACAGGGGGTACTCTACGAGCAGTACTTC. It codes for CASIRGQGVLYEQYF.

V gene TRBV10-2 combines with J gene TRBJ2-7; tentative D call: TRBD1 (5 bases). The CDR3 runs to 13 residues. V shed 2 bases and J shed 5 bases, with 10 bases lying between them. Germline V gene data show CDR1 as WSHSY and CDR2 as SAAADI. This CDR3 is CASSENPRDEQYF. CDR3 nucleotide sequence: TGCGCCAGCAGTGAGAACCCCAGGGACGAGCAGTACTTC.

The CDR3 is CASSLWTGVGTEAFF. In nucleotides, the CDR3 is TGTGCCAGCAGTCTTTGGACAGGGGTTGGCACTGAAGCTTTCTTT. The chain carries TRBV27 and TRBJ1-1, with 9 bases aligning to TRBD1. The CDR3 runs to 15 residues. From germline, CDR1 is MNHEY and CDR2 SMNVEV (reference sequence). V was clipped by 5 bases and J by 4 bases; unmatched bases: 8.

The genes are TRBV7-9 and TRBJ2-5, with TRBD2 as a possible D gene (5 bases). CDR1 and CDR2 from the germline V gene are SEHNR and FQNEAQ (reference sequence). The V and J ends lost 5 bases and 5 bases respectively, with 21 bases between them. The CDR3 consists of 16 residues. The CDR3 region is CASSTVSLGKRETQYF. The CDR3 coding sequence is TGTGCCAGCAGCACCGTATCGCTCGGCAAGCGGGAGACCCAGTACTTC.

This clonotype showed up just a few times. The V and J genes are TRBV7-9 and TRBJ2-7; no clear D. V shed 5 bases and J shed 6 bases, with 11 bases lying between them. Germline CDR1 SEHNR, CDR2 FQNEAQ (reference sequence). The CDR3 is 12 amino acids. CDR3 coding DNA: TGTGCCAGCAGCAAAGAAACACGCGAGCAGTACTTC. Amino acids: CASSKETREQYF.

The chain recombines TRBV11-2 with TRBJ2-7, with 11 bases matching TRBD2. With V trimmed by 1 base and J by 2 bases, 4 bases remained unmatched. This CDR3 contains 16 residues. Germline assignment: CDR1 SGHAT and CDR2 FQNNGV. CDR3 sequence: CASSLGQTSGTYEQYF. CDR3 bases: TGTGCCAGCAGCTTAGGCCAGACTAGCGGGACCTACGAGCAGTACTTC.

This clonotype was observed a handful of times. This rearrangement joins TRBV12-3 or TRBV12-4 to TRBJ2-7; TRBD2 agrees at 11 bases. The CDR3 runs to 16 residues. The V segment lost 6 bases and the J segment 7 bases; nucleotides outside the gene matches: 14. CDR3: CASSPLLAGATWEQYF. The DNA of the CDR3 is TGTGCCAGCAGCCCACTACTAGCGGGAGCCACCTGGGAGCAGTACTTC.

In its sample, this clonotype was seen once. V is TRBV4-3 and J is TRBJ2-5; the match to TRBD1 covers 7 bases. Germline V gene sequence: CDR1 LGHNA, CDR2 YSLEER. V lost 1 base, J lost 5 bases, and 10 bases stayed unmatched. There are 16 residues in the CDR3. CDR3 nucleotides: TGCGCCAGCAGCCAAGTACCCACACAGGGGATGGAGACCCAGTACTTC. Protein: CASSQVPTQGMETQYF.

The chain has TRBV12-3 or TRBV12-4 and TRBJ2-7, with a weak D call TRBD1 (6 bases). The CDR3 loop spans 11 amino acids. V lost 5 bases and J lost 6, with 8 bases in between. As DNA, the CDR3 is TGTGCCAGCAGTATGACAGGCGAGCAGTACTTC. Translated, it gives CASSMTGEQYF.

CDR3 nucleotide sequence: TGTGCCAGCAGCGTCCCGGGACAGGGTCTCTACGAGCAGTACTTC. Amino acid sequence: CASSVPGQGLYEQYF. The genes are TRBV7-9 and TRBJ2-7; 9 bases are shared with TRBD1. The CDR3 contains 15 residues. Looked up from germline, CDR1 is SEHNR and CDR2 is FQNEAQ (reference sequence). Trimming removed 5 bases from V and 3 bases from J; junction bases left unmatched: 8.

The sample holds a few counts of this clonotype. Written as DNA, the CDR3 is TGTGCCAGCAGCTTGGTAGTGACTAGCGGGACCTACGAGCAGTACTTC. Its protein is CASSLVVTSGTYEQYF. The chain carries TRBV5-6 and TRBJ2-7, with 11 bases that match TRBD2. V trimming: 0 bases; J trimming: 2 bases; junction bases outside the gene matches: 4. The CDR3 is 16 residues long. CDR1 SGHDT and CDR2 YYEEEE come from the germline V gene.

The V gene is TRBV12-3 or TRBV12-4, the J gene TRBJ1-2; 7 bases align to TRBD1. V shed 8 bases and J 3 bases; nucleotides not matched to a gene: 6. The CDR3 is 13 amino acids. CDR3 amino acids: CASVSTGDYGYTF. The CDR3, as DNA: TGTGCCAGCGTTTCAACAGGGGACTATGGCTACACCTTC.

The genes are TRBV6-1 and TRBJ1-5; weak D call: TRBD1 (6 bases). The CDR3 consists of 14 residues. Germline lookup yields CDR1 MNHNS and CDR2 SASEGT. V gave up 6 bases and J gave up 5 bases, with 14 bases separating them. The CDR3 is CASSPGVFDQPQHF. The CDR3 nucleotides read TGTGCCAGCAGCCCAGGGGTTTTCGATCAGCCCCAGCATTTT.

The chain carries TRBV6-2 or TRBV6-3 and TRBJ2-2; D remains ambiguous. Trimming took 10 bases from V and 1 from J, leaving 19 bases between them. CDR3 size: 16 residues. Germline V gives CDR1 MNHEY, CDR2 SVGEGT. The DNA of the CDR3 is TGTGCCACCCCGAAGGGCCAAGCACAGAACACCGGGGAGCTGTTTTTT. Translation gives CATPKGQAQNTGELFF.

This clonotype has just a few counts. This chain uses TRBV3-1 with TRBJ2-7, with 10 bases lining up with TRBD2. The germline V gene has CDR1 LGHDT and CDR2 YNNKEL (reference sequence). The CDR3 is made up of 15 amino acids. V was pared by 3 bases and J by 5 bases, with 7 bases of the junction left unmatched. The CDR3 region is CASSQLLAGSHEQYF. For the CDR3, the DNA is TGTGCCAGCAGCCAGTTACTAGCGGGGTCCCACGAGCAGTACTTC.

This chain uses TRBV5-1 with TRBJ2-2; the D is unclear. The CDR3 consists of 14 residues. Trimming removed 2 bases at V and 6 bases at J, with 11 bases between. Germline loops: CDR1 SGHRS, CDR2 YFSETQ. CDR3 amino acids: CASSFTIGSGELFF. For the CDR3, the DNA is TGCGCCAGCAGCTTTACCATCGGGTCCGGGGAGCTGTTTTTT.

This clonotype was picked up one time. The chain joins TRBV29-1 to TRBJ2-1; possibly TRBD2 for D (5 bases). The germline V gene encodes CDR1 SQVTM and CDR2 ANQGSEA. V lost 3 bases and J lost 8, with 14 bases in between. The CDR3 covers 13 residues. The CDR3 here is CSVDPAGIYEQFF. The CDR3 bases are TGCAGCGTTGACCCCGCCGGGATCTATGAGCAGTTCTTC.

This clonotype showed up many times. The rearrangement uses TRBV27 and TRBJ2-2; D is uncertain. This CDR3 contains 13 residues. CDR1 and CDR2 (germline): MNHEY, SMNVEV (reference sequence). V was shortened by 3 bases and J by 1 base, with 3 bases between the two germline ends. The CDR3 protein is CASSFQNTGELFF. The CDR3, as DNA: TGTGCCAGCAGTTTTCAGAACACCGGGGAGCTGTTTTTT.

This sequence joins TRBV15 and TRBJ2-5, with D perhaps matching TRBD2 (5 bases). The CDR3 consists of 15 residues. The germline V gene encodes CDR1 LNHNV and CDR2 YYDKDF (reference sequence). Deletions cut 0 bases from V and 5 bases from J, with 13 bases between. For the CDR3, the DNA is TGTGCCACCAGCAGAGATCCCGGTAGAGGGGAGACCCAGTACTTC. This codes for CATSRDPGRGETQYF.

This clonotype appeared a few times. The chain couples TRBV12-3 or TRBV12-4 to TRBJ1-1; D call uncertain. CDR3 length equals 14 residues. V dropped 6 bases and J dropped 0 bases, with 11 bases sitting between them. In DNA form, the CDR3 reads TGTGCCAGCAGCCTACGGGCACTGAACACTGAAGCTTTCTTT. Translation: CASSLRALNTEAFF.

This clonotype was found once. The chain couples TRBV4-3 to TRBJ2-5; D possibly corresponds to TRBD2 (5 bases). The CDR3 totals 16 residues. The V end was cut by 1 base, the J end by 9 bases, with 21 bases between. The germline CDR1 and CDR2 sequences are LGHNA and YSLEER. The CDR3 spells CASSQVPGLGRGAQYF. Written as DNA, the CDR3 is TGCGCCAGCAGCCAAGTCCCCGGACTTGGCCGTGGGGCCCAGTACTTC.

This clonotype was recorded a few times. The rearrangement links TRBV6-5 to TRBJ1-6; D ambiguous. This CDR3 comprises 12 residues. Per the germline V gene, CDR1 is MNHEY and CDR2 is SVGAGI. V was shortened by 6 bases and J by 13 bases, with 13 bases between the two germline ends. Here the CDR3 DNA reads TGTGCCAGCAGCCGCAGTCAGTCGCCCCTCCACTTT. This codes for CASSRSQSPLHF.

The sample holds a few counts of this clonotype. One end of the junction does not line up with germline, which may come from a read error. This rearrangement joins TRBV14 to TRBJ2-5, with D unresolved. The germline CDR1 and CDR2 sequences are SGHDN and FVKESK. This CDR3 contains 13 residues. The CDR3 sequence: CANSLMYQETQYF. The CDR3 nucleotides read TGTGCCAACAGCCTCATGTACCAAGAGACCCAGTACTTC.

The J gene is TRBJ2-3, the V gene TRBV5-1, with 9 bases that match TRBD2. Germline V gene lookup returns CDR1 SGHRS and CDR2 YFSETQ. V lost 0 bases and J lost 6; bases outside the gene matches: 11. This CDR3 is built from 17 residues. This CDR3 reads CASSLAVLGGGADTQYF. The CDR3, as DNA: TGCGCCAGCAGCTTGGCGGTACTAGGCGGGGGGGCGGATACGCAGTATTTT.

In regard to this clonotype: Given a much more abundant clone one base away, this may be a read error. The chain is built from TRBV29-1 and TRBJ2-2, with TRBD2 matching over 9 bases. There are 19 residues in the CDR3. CDR1 is SQVTM and CDR2 is ANQGSEA in the germline V gene. V lost 4 bases, J lost 6 bases, and 21 bases stayed unmatched. Written as DNA, the CDR3 is TGCAGCGTTGGGTCCTCGGCTAGCGGGGTCCGTGAGAGTGCCGGGGAGCTGTTTTTT. It codes for CSVGSSASGVRESAGELFF.